Listed below are T cell receptor beta chains from one sample, sequenced in a study of T cells after yellow fever vaccination. Using its own MiXCR run on the 5' RACE reads, TCRdb lists one record per CDR3 protein. Seen here are some 300,000 distinct CDR3 sequences, 3.6% observed once, and the top ten hold 20% to 30%. The sequenced sample was PBMCs, obtained on the day of the yellow fever booster vaccination. These receptors all stem from a young man who received the YFV17D yellow fever vaccine. CDR3s include the opening cysteine and the closing phenylalanine or tryptophan. D genes are given only for firm matches. A clone size is listed for some rows: how often the clone was seen (once, few, many), or a class if it is expanded.

d_call j_call clone_size v_call cdr3_aa cdr3_nt
. TRBJ2-7 few TRBV19 CASSIVLSFNYEQYF TGTGCCAGTAGTATAGTTTTGAGTTTCAACTACGAGCAGTACTTC
. TRBJ1-5 . TRBV27 CASSLKGARQPQHF TGTGCCAGCAGCCTCAAAGGGGCACGGCAGCCCCAGCATTTT
TRBD2 TRBJ2-3 many TRBV7-9 CASRPVGLALHTQYF TGTGCCAGCAGACCAGTAGGACTAGCCTTGCATACGCAGTATTTT
. TRBJ2-7 many TRBV9 CASSVSGSNSYEQYF TGTGCCAGCAGCGTTTCAGGGTCTAACTCCTACGAGCAGTACTTC
. TRBJ1-1 few TRBV7-4 CASSLLSGAEAFF TGTGCCAGCAGCTTGTTGTCAGGGGCTGAAGCTTTCTTT
. TRBJ1-5 . TRBV12-2 CASRFVGNQPQHF TGTGCAAGTCGCTTCGTGGGCAATCAGCCCCAGCATTTT
TRBD1 TRBJ1-1 few TRBV27 CASTHSGGGTEAFF TGTGCCAGCACCCACTCAGGGGGGGGGACTGAAGCTTTCTTT
. TRBJ1-2 few TRBV7-2 CASSLDRSYGYTF TGTGCCAGCAGCTTAGACAGGAGCTATGGCTACACCTTC
. TRBJ2-3 . TRBV5-1 CASLSGGADTQYF TGCGCCAGTCTAAGTGGGGGCGCAGATACGCAGTATTTT
TRBD1 TRBJ1-2 . TRBV4-1 CASSRLPTGSGNYGYTF TGCGCCAGCAGCCGATTACCGACAGGGTCAGGAAACTATGGCTACACCTTC
TRBD1 TRBJ2-3 many TRBV7-9 CASSLRTGYTDTQYF TGTGCCAGCAGCCTACGGACAGGGTACACAGATACGCAGTATTTT
. TRBJ2-7 few TRBV14 CASSQGSRVFHEQYF TGTGCCAGCAGCCAAGGCTCTAGGGTATTCCACGAGCAGTACTTC
. TRBJ2-3 many TRBV10-3 CAITPGLLFTDTQYF TGTGCCATCACGCCGGGGCTCTTGTTCACAGATACGCAGTATTTT
TRBD1 TRBJ2-5 many TRBV20-1 CSAKRTGKTQYF TGCAGTGCTAAAAGGACAGGAAAGACCCAGTACTTC
. TRBJ2-1 . TRBV15 CATSATGSYNEQFF TGTGCCACCAGCGCTACAGGGTCCTACAATGAGCAGTTCTTC
. TRBJ2-6 . TRBV21-1 CASSKEGQGSGANVLTF TGTGCCAGCAGCAAAGAGGGACAGGGGTCTGGGGCCAACGTCCTGACTTTC
. TRBJ1-5 many TRBV20-1 CSARVPGRSDQPQHF TGCAGTGCTAGAGTTCCGGGGCGCTCGGATCAGCCCCAGCATTTT
TRBD2 TRBJ2-2 . TRBV12-3/TRBV12-4 CASNAGLVNTGELFF TGTGCCAGCAACGCAGGACTAGTGAACACCGGGGAGCTGTTTTTT
. TRBJ2-1 many TRBV7-6 CASSLPQVEQFF TGTGCCAGCAGCTTACCACAGGTCGAGCAGTTCTTC
TRBD1 TRBJ2-3 few TRBV12-3/TRBV12-4 CASGGQSSTDTQYF TGTGCCAGCGGGGGACAGTCGAGCACAGATACGCAGTATTTT
. TRBJ1-6 . TRBV12-3/TRBV12-4 CASSLGRGSYNSPLHF TGTGCCAGCAGTTTAGGCCGGGGCTCCTATAATTCACCCCTCCACTTT
TRBD1 TRBJ1-2 few TRBV30 CAWSYRGTYGYTF TGTGCCTGGAGTTACAGGGGCACCTATGGCTACACCTTC
TRBD2 TRBJ2-2 few TRBV7-6 CASGGAGELFF TGTGCCAGCGGGGGGGCCGGGGAGCTGTTTTTT
. TRBJ2-7 few TRBV7-3 CASSRGPYYEQYF TGTGCCAGCAGCCGGGGTCCGTACTACGAGCAGTACTTC
TRBD1 TRBJ1-2 . TRBV19 CASSVTGGGHTF TGTGCCAGTAGTGTAACAGGGGGTGGCCACACCTTC
. TRBJ2-1 many TRBV5-1 CASSLLGNLIYNEQFF TGCGCCAGCAGCTTACTAGGGAACCTGATTTACAATGAGCAGTTCTTC
. TRBJ2-1 many TRBV12-1 CASSRPGFRVRNEQFF TGTGCCAGCAGCCGTCCGGGTTTTCGCGTACGCAATGAGCAGTTCTTC
. TRBJ1-3 . TRBV29-1 CSVGDRTSSGNTIYF TGCAGCGTTGGTGATCGGACGAGCTCTGGAAACACCATATATTTT
TRBD2 TRBJ2-1 many TRBV4-3 CASSPLGTSGGDEQFF TGCGCCAGCAGCCCTCTCGGGACTAGCGGGGGGGATGAGCAGTTCTTC
TRBD1 TRBJ1-6 many TRBV6-2/TRBV6-3 CASRTTRGTGSPALHF TGTGCCAGCAGAACCACGCGGGGGACAGGGTCTCCGGCACTCCACTTT
. TRBJ2-5 few TRBV27 CASIPPTPASRGTQYF TGTGCCAGCATACCTCCCACCCCGGCTAGCCGGGGGACCCAGTACTTC
TRBD1 TRBJ1-2 . TRBV7-9 CASSYGTGGDGYTF TGTGCCAGCAGCTATGGGACAGGGGGCGATGGCTACACCTTC
TRBD2 TRBJ2-5 many TRBV5-1 CASSLTRGGDGTQYF TGCGCCAGCAGCTTAACCCGGGGGGGCGATGGGACCCAGTACTTC
. TRBJ2-7 many TRBV20-1 CSARDQGREQYF TGCAGTGCTAGAGATCAAGGGAGGGAGCAGTACTTC
. TRBJ2-2 few TRBV12-5 CASGLVNTGELFF TGTGCTAGTGGTTTGGTTAACACCGGGGAGCTGTTTTTT
TRBD1 TRBJ1-5 many TRBV6-2/TRBV6-3 CASSYRDRSNQPQHF TGTGCCAGCAGTTACCGGGACAGGAGCAATCAGCCCCAGCATTTT
. TRBJ2-5 few TRBV2 CASSESRVGTQYF TGTGCCAGCAGTGAAAGTCGGGTGGGGACCCAGTACTTC
. TRBJ2-6 . TRBV18 CASSPRKGVSAGANVLTF TGTGCCAGCTCACCACGTAAAGGGGTGTCTGCTGGGGCCAACGTCCTGACTTTC
TRBD2 TRBJ2-3 few TRBV20-1 CSAWTSGGNTDTQYF TGCAGTGCTTGGACTAGCGGGGGAAACACAGATACGCAGTATTTT
. TRBJ2-1 . TRBV19 CASKGGGREQFF TGTGCCAGTAAGGGCGGGGGCCGGGAGCAGTTCTTC
. TRBJ1-2 few TRBV20-1 CSVARSQGAYGYTF TGCAGTGTCGCCCGATCACAGGGAGCCTATGGCTACACCTTC
TRBD1 TRBJ1-4 many TRBV7-2 CASSLEQGGFDEKLFF TGTGCCAGCAGCTTAGAACAGGGGGGATTTGATGAAAAACTGTTTTTT
. TRBJ1-1 few TRBV6-1 CASSRLWNTEAFF TGTGCCAGCAGCCGCCTATGGAACACTGAAGCTTTCTTT
TRBD2 TRBJ2-5 many TRBV20-1 CSASGTSGEQETQYF TGCAGTGCTAGTGGGACTAGCGGGGAGCAAGAGACCCAGTACTTC
TRBD1 TRBJ1-1 many TRBV7-3 CASSRDRMNTEAFF TGTGCCAGCAGCAGGGACAGGATGAACACTGAAGCTTTCTTT